These 2 T cell receptor beta chains were all obtained from the same sample, sequenced in a study of PD-L1 blockade in urothelial cancer. Libraries were prepared by immunoSEQ multiplex PCR; TCRdb keeps only in-frame clonotypes and omits some of them. This sample carries 130,000 or so clones, approximately 84% of them seen once, and the ten largest clones take roughly 2.9%. Time point here: pretreatment peripheral blood. The starting material was PBMCs, obtained around atezolizumab (anti-PD-L1) treatment. The receptors were sampled from a man aged 50-59 years with urothelial cancer.

The CDR3, as DNA: TGTGCCAGCAGCTTCGGAGGAGGCCTAAAAATCGGAGGGCAGTACTTC. Its translation: CASSFGGGLKIGGQYF. The chain recombines TRBV7-2 with TRBJ2-7; the D gene is possibly TRBD2 (5 bases). The CDR3 loop spans 16 amino acids. V was shortened by 3 bases and J by 9 bases, with 24 bases between the two germline ends. CDR1 SGHTA and CDR2 FQGNSA come from the germline V gene.

The rearrangement links TRBV28 to TRBJ2-7, with TRBD2 matching 8 bases. Trimming removed 9 bases from V and 5 bases from J; junction bases left unmatched: 12. In germline, CDR1 is MDHEN, CDR2 SYDVKM. The CDR3 extends over 14 amino acids. CDR3 region: CASSYTGGPNEQYF. The CDR3 DNA reads TGTGCCAGTTCATATACGGGAGGGCCGAACGAGCAGTACTTC.